One sample yielded the 9 T cell receptor beta chains listed below, sequenced in a study of blood T cell repertoires in COVID-19. Produced via immunoSEQ multiplex PCR; TCRdb's table is partial and in-frame only. Seen here are 70,000 to 80,000 clones, around 87% observed once, and the top ten hold roughly 12%. The sample taken for sequencing was peripheral blood. The receptors stem from a human donor in a cohort sampled during active COVID-19.

This clone was seen only a few times. This sequence joins TRBV2 and TRBJ1-1, with 9 bases aligning to TRBD1. Germline lookup yields CDR1 SNHLY and CDR2 FYNNEI. This CDR3 is built from 12 residues. V lost 3 bases to trimming and J lost 10 bases; unmatched junction nucleotides: 3. The CDR3 region has the DNA TGTGCCAGCAGTGACCCGGGACAGGGAGCTTTCTTT. Translation gives CASSDPGQGAFF.

The chain couples TRBV10-2 to TRBJ1-4; no reliable D call. The CDR3 consists of 13 residues. V lost 4 bases and J 3 bases, leaving 6 bases between the germline ends. CDR1 and CDR2 from the germline V gene are WSHSY and SAAADI. The CDR3 here is CASSGGSNEKLFF. The CDR3 bases are TGCGCCAGCAGTGGAGGGTCTAATGAAAAACTGTTTTTT.

The V call is TRBV4-1, the J call TRBJ2-2; 11 positions agree with TRBD2. CDR3 length: 16 amino acids. The J segment lost 3 bases and the V segment lost 6 bases, leaving 6 bases of the junction unmatched. Germline V gives CDR1 MGHRA, CDR2 YSYEKL. Written as DNA, the CDR3 is TGCGCCAGCAGGACCACTAGCGGGGGATACACCGGGGAGCTGTTTTTT. Protein sequence: CASRTTSGGYTGELFF.

V usage is TRBV25-1 and J usage is TRBJ2-5; 10 nucleotides line up with TRBD1. This CDR3 is 15 amino acids long. V shed 4 bases, J shed 3 bases, and the junction held 5 bases outside the gene matches. Germline loops: CDR1 MGHDK, CDR2 SYGVNS. CDR3 in DNA: TGTGCCAGCAGTGTGCCGGGACAGGGGAAAGAGACCCAGTACTTC. Protein sequence: CASSVPGQGKETQYF.

The rearrangement links TRBV24-1 to TRBJ1-6; D possibly corresponds to TRBD1 (6 bases). Trimming shortened V by 6 bases and J by 8 bases, and 16 bases separated the two germline ends. CDR1 and CDR2 (germline): KGHDR, SFDVKD. The CDR3 is 15 amino acids. The CDR3 loop reads CATSHRESRDSPLHF. The CDR3 DNA is TGTGCCACCAGTCACAGGGAGTCTAGGGATTCACCCCTCCACTTT.

The chain joins TRBV6-5 to TRBJ1-2; D might be TRBD1 (5 bases). In germline, CDR1 is MNHEY, CDR2 SVGAGI. The CDR3 has 13 amino acids. Trimming pared 5 bases from V and 8 bases from J, leaving 15 bases between. Here the CDR3 reads CASSPSIHRGYTF. CDR3 sequence (DNA): TGTGCCAGCAGTCCCAGCATCCACAGGGGCTACACCTTC.

The V gene is TRBV28, the J gene TRBJ2-5; tentative D call: TRBD1 (6 bases). This CDR3 contains 15 residues. V lost 5 bases to trimming and J lost 9 bases, with 22 bases between them. The V gene's germline CDR1 is MDHEN and CDR2 SYDVKM. CDR3 DNA: TGTGCCAGCAGTCTAGCCGGGGCAGGGGACCCTCCCCAGTACTTC. It encodes CASSLAGAGDPPQYF.

This clone was seen a few times. The chain joins TRBV24-1 to TRBJ1-2, with D maybe TRBD1 (5 bases). The CDR3 loop spans 15 amino acids. Trimming shortened V by 0 bases and J by 5 bases, and 12 bases separated the two germline ends. The germline V gene encodes CDR1 KGHDR and CDR2 SFDVKD. The CDR3 reads CATSDLRGKGYGYTF. The CDR3 DNA reads as TGTGCCACCAGTGATTTGCGGGGGAAAGGGTATGGCTACACCTTC.

The chain is built from TRBV19 and TRBJ2-3; TRBD2 matches 7 bases. CDR3 length: 17 residues. From germline, CDR1 is LNHDA and CDR2 SQIVND (reference sequence). Trimming at V came to 5 bases and at J to 0 bases, leaving 11 bases not matched to a gene. CDR3 coding DNA: TGTGCCAGTAGTTTCCGGGGTAGCGGGCCCAGCACAGATACGCAGTATTTT. It is translated as CASSFRGSGPSTDTQYF.